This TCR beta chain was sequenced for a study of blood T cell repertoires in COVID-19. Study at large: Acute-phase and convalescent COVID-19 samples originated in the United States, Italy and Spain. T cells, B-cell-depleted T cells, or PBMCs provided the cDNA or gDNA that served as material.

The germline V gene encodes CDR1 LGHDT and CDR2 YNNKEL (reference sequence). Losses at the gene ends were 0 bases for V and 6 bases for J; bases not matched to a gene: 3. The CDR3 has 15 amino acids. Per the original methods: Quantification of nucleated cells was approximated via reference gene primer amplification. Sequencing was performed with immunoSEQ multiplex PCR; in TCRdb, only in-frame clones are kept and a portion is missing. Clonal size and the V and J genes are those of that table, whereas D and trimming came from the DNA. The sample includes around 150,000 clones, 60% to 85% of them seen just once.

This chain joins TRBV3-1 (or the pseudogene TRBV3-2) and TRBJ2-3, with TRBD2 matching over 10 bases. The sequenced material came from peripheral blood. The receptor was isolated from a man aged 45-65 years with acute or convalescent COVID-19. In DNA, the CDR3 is TGTGCCAGCAGCCAAGATCTAGCGGGGGCCGATACGCAGTATTTT. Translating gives CASSQDLAGADTQYF.